A single sample is the source of the 21 T cell receptor beta chains below, sequenced in a study of T-cell reconstitution after alpha-beta-depleted transplantation in children. TCRbeta library construction was performed incorporating unique molecular identifiers. Via MiXCR, TCRdb re-called the PCR reads, giving one row per CDR3 protein. Here the sample spans about 590,000 distinct CDR3 sequences, 10% to 15% being singletons. The sequences come from PBMCs, mostly from graft donor cells, collected 360 days after TCRalphabeta/CD19-depleted stem cell transplant. The receptors come from a male patient under 18 who had a stem cell transplant for acute myeloid leukemia, so the T cells may come from the graft donor.

This clonotype appeared a few times. The chain joins TRBV11-2 to TRBJ2-5, with TRBD2 identical over 11 bases. This CDR3 has 19 residues. Germline CDR1 SGHAT, CDR2 FQNNGV. V shed 5 bases, J shed 3 bases, and the junction held 17 bases outside the gene matches. This chain's CDR3 is CASSRGVAGGSFGKETQYF. The CDR3 DNA is TGTGCCAGCAGCAGGGGGGTAGCGGGAGGGTCTTTTGGGAAAGAGACCCAGTACTTC.

This clonotype has at least ten counts. The rearrangement uses TRBV19 and TRBJ2-1, with 14 bases lining up with TRBD2. Losses at the gene ends were 11 bases for V and 6 bases for J; bases not matched to a gene: 3. CDR1 is LNHDA and CDR2 is SQIVND in the germline V gene (reference sequence). This CDR3 has 13 residues. CDR3 protein: CAAGTSGSNEQFF. The CDR3 DNA reads TGTGCCGCCGGGACTAGCGGGAGCAATGAGCAGTTCTTC.

This clonotype was observed a few times. The gene calls are TRBV7-2 and TRBJ1-6, with D perhaps TRBD1 (5 bases). The CDR3 is 15 amino acids. The germline CDR1 and CDR2 sequences are SGHTA and FQGNSA. V shed 1 base and J shed 9 bases, with 13 bases lying between them. CDR3 sequence: CASSLGGTSGSPLHF. The CDR3 bases are TGTGCCAGCAGCTTAGGAGGGACCTCGGGTTCACCCCTCCACTTT.

This clonotype was seen a handful of times. V and J are TRBV27 and TRBJ2-1; maybe TRBD2 (6 bases). This CDR3 region has 16 residues. Germline assignment: CDR1 MNHEY and CDR2 SMNVEV (reference sequence). V dropped 7 bases and J dropped 6 bases, with 22 bases sitting between them. The CDR3 protein is CASKAPGLGISNEQFF. DNA of the CDR3: TGTGCCAGCAAGGCCCCGGGACTGGGGATATCCAATGAGCAGTTCTTC.

This clonotype was seen a few times. This chain joins TRBV28 and TRBJ2-1, with 7 bases aligning to TRBD1. The CDR3 length is 14 residues. Germline-derived CDR1 and CDR2 are MDHEN and SYDVKM. J gave up 8 bases and V 5 bases, and 9 bases lay outside the gene matches. The CDR3 nucleotides are TGTGCCAGCAGTGTTCTGGACAGGATTTATGAGCAGTTCTTC. This encodes CASSVLDRIYEQFF.

This clonotype was counted many times. A read error may account for a junction end that differs from germline. The V gene is TRBV5-1, the J gene TRBJ2-3; 9 positions match TRBD2. This CDR3 has 15 amino acids. Germline CDR1 is SGHRS and CDR2 is YFSETQ. This CDR3 is CASSLVAGGTDTQYF. Written as DNA, the CDR3 is TGTGCCAGCAGTTTAGTAGCGGGGGGCACAGATACGCAGTATTTT.

The genes are TRBV21-1 and TRBJ1-1. TRBV21-1 corresponds to a pseudogene. The CDR3 covers 13 residues. The CDR3, as DNA: TGTGCCAGCAGCAAAGTAGGGAACACTGAAGCTTTCTTT. Translating gives CASSKVGNTEAFF.

The sample holds a few counts of this clonotype. The genes are TRBV7-2 and TRBJ2-7; D is ambiguous. This CDR3 is built from 16 residues. The V gene lost 5 bases and the J gene lost 2 bases, with 19 bases spanning the gap. Germline values: CDR1 SGHTA, CDR2 FQGNSA. CDR3 DNA: TGTGCCAGCAGCCAGGACGGTGGCTGGTCGGCCTACGAGCAGTACTTC. The encoded protein is CASSQDGGWSAYEQYF.

The V gene is TRBV20-1, the J gene TRBJ2-7; D gene uncertain. The germline gives CDR1 DFQATT, CDR2 SNEGSKA (reference sequence). The CDR3 is 14 residues long. Trimming removed 3 bases at V and 3 bases at J, with 15 bases between. CDR3 in amino acids: CSASGPPDLYEQYF. The CDR3 nucleotides are TGCAGTGCTAGTGGGCCGCCGGATCTCTACGAGCAGTACTTC.

As DNA, the CDR3 is TGCAGTGCTAGCTTTAGTCTCACAGATACGCAGTATTTT. This encodes CSASFSLTDTQYF. This rearrangement joins TRBV20-1 to TRBJ2-3, with D unclear. The germline CDR1 and CDR2 sequences are DFQATT and SNEGSKA (reference sequence). The CDR3 totals 13 residues. Trimming pared 3 bases from V and 2 bases from J, leaving 9 bases between.

This clonotype was seen only a few times. The chain's CDR3 is CASSLPLQGWALDGNYEQYF. The CDR3 region has the DNA TGTGCCAGCAGCTTACCACTACAGGGATGGGCCCTCGACGGCAACTACGAGCAGTACTTC. The V call is TRBV7-2, the J call TRBJ2-7; D might be TRBD1 (6 bases). The ends were cut back, 2 bases at V and 3 bases at J, with 29 bases in the middle. Per the germline V gene, CDR1 is SGHTA and CDR2 is FQGNSA. The CDR3 extends over 20 amino acids.

The V gene is TRBV18, the J gene TRBJ1-1; no clear D. V was cut by 1 base and J by 6 bases, with 12 bases left in between. This CDR3 region has 14 residues. Germline V CDR1 and CDR2: KGHSH, LQKENI. The CDR3 region is CASSPLADSSEAFF. Here the CDR3 DNA reads TGTGCCAGCTCACCACTTGCGGACTCCTCTGAAGCTTTCTTT. The variable domain in full, completed from reference TRBV18 and TRBJ1-1, reads NAGVMQNPRHLVRRRGQEARLRCSPMKGHSHVYWYRQLPEEGLKFMVYLQKENIIDESGMPKERFSAEFPKEGPSILRIQQVVRGDSAAYFCASSPLADSSEAFFGQGTRLTVV.

This clonotype was found many times. The chain carries TRBV20-1 and TRBJ2-1, with 9 bases matching TRBD2. Trimming at V came to 6 bases and at J to 3 bases, leaving 12 bases not matched to a gene. Germline loops: CDR1 DFQATT, CDR2 SNEGSKA (reference sequence). CDR3 length equals 16 residues. The CDR3, as DNA: TGCAGTGCCCCCATGGCTAGCGGGATCCTCTACAATGAGCAGTTCTTC. Amino acid sequence: CSAPMASGILYNEQFF.

This clonotype was seen a handful of times. V and J are TRBV15 and TRBJ1-3, with D unclear. From germline, CDR1 is LNHNV and CDR2 YYDKDF (reference sequence). This CDR3 is 14 amino acids long. V dropped 3 bases and J dropped 0 bases, with 6 bases sitting between them. CDR3 sequence: CATSSWGSGNTIYF. DNA of the CDR3: TGTGCCACCAGCAGTTGGGGCTCTGGAAACACCATATATTTT.

There are a few counts of this clonotype. The V gene is TRBV28, the J gene TRBJ2-1; 11 bases agree with TRBD1. V dropped 5 bases and J dropped 4; count of bases not matched to a gene: 7. Germline values: CDR1 MDHEN, CDR2 SYDVKM. This CDR3 is built from 16 residues. The CDR3: CASSQPGTGGYNEQFF. For the CDR3, the DNA is TGTGCCAGCAGTCAACCCGGGACAGGGGGTTACAATGAGCAGTTCTTC.

This clonotype turned up a few times. V gene TRBV7-9 combines with J gene TRBJ2-5; D might be TRBD2 (6 bases). With 1 base removed from V and 3 bases from J, the gap between germline ends came to 15 bases. This CDR3 comprises 16 residues. Germline assignment: CDR1 SEHNR and CDR2 FQNEAQ (reference sequence). In DNA, the CDR3 is TGTGCCAGCAGCTTAGAGTTCCCGTGGAGGGAAGAGACCCAGTACTTC. This codes for CASSLEFPWREETQYF.

This clonotype has a count of ten or more. The V and J genes are TRBV28 and TRBJ2-5, with TRBD1 as a possible D gene (5 bases). V gave up 3 bases and J gave up 1 base, with 9 bases separating them. The CDR3 runs 14 residues. Germline V gene data show CDR1 as MDHEN and CDR2 as SYDVKM. The CDR3 nucleotides read TGTGCCAGCAGTTTTATAGGGGCCCAAGAGACCCAGTACTTC. This codes for CASSFIGAQETQYF.

The sample holds a few counts of this clonotype. This chain joins TRBV15 and TRBJ2-2; TRBD2 matches 7 bases. The CDR3 runs to 16 residues. The germline V gene has CDR1 LNHNV and CDR2 YYDKDF (reference sequence). Trimming cost V 2 bases and J 2 bases; bases outside gene matches: 5. CDR3 in DNA: TGTGCCACCAGCAGACGCGGGAGCCCTAACACCGGGGAGCTGTTTTTT. Its protein product is CATSRRGSPNTGELFF.

This clonotype was recorded a few times. The rearrangement joins TRBV29-1 to TRBJ2-7, with 9 bases matching TRBD2. Germline values: CDR1 SQVTM, CDR2 ANQGSEA. This CDR3 spans 13 amino acids. V lost 5 bases, J lost 2 bases, and 4 bases stayed unmatched. DNA for the CDR3: TGCAGCGTTTTAGCGGGAGTCACCTACGAGCAGTACTTC. It encodes CSVLAGVTYEQYF.

Many counts were recorded for this clonotype. This chain connects TRBV5-1 to TRBJ2-7; 13 bases align to TRBD2. The ends lost 5 bases at V and 12 bases at J; junction bases unmatched: 14. The CDR3 extends over 15 amino acids. Looked up from germline, CDR1 is SGHRS and CDR2 is YFSETQ. CDR3 region: CASSPGGTSGKSLYF. The CDR3 DNA reads as TGCGCCAGCAGTCCCGGCGGGACTAGCGGGAAATCCTTGTACTTC.

The table lists this clonotype with a few counts. The V call is TRBV6-5, the J call TRBJ2-7; 8 nucleotides align to TRBD2. The CDR3 is 16 amino acids. Trimming at V came to 0 bases and at J to 0 bases, leaving 4 bases not matched to a gene. In germline, CDR1 is MNHEY, CDR2 SVGAGI. For the CDR3, the DNA is TGTGCCAGCAGTTACTCGAAGACTAGCGCCTCCTACGAGCAGTACTTC. Translated: CASSYSKTSASYEQYF.